This T cell receptor (beta chain) was sequenced for a study of identifying expanded T cells in peripheral blood. Trimming removed 4 bases at V and 12 bases at J, with 10 bases between. Germline V gene data show CDR1 as SGHDT and CDR2 as YYEEEE. The CDR3 covers 11 residues. The method was immunoSEQ multiplex PCR; TCRdb's version includes in-frame clones alone and lacks a portion of them. Here the sample spans tens of thousands of clones, approximately 89% being singletons. The chain couples TRBV5-6 to TRBJ1-4, with D uncertain. The sequenced sample consisted of blood. The source is a person between 18 and 69 years old in good health. Here the CDR3 reads CASSREEELFF. The DNA for the CDR3 is TGTGCCAGCAGCCGTGAGGAGGAACTGTTTTTT.